This TCR beta chain was identified during a study of cytomegalovirus exposure and HLA in healthy donors. Study findings and constraints: Accurate HLA-A and HLA-B prediction from TCR beta sequences was reported for most subjects. Analyses of presence and absence presupposed an approximately uniform sequencing depth across donors.

The CDR3 extends over 15 amino acids. Trimming removed 0 bases from V and 2 bases from J; junction bases left unmatched: 3. Germline values: CDR1 SGHTA, CDR2 FQGNSA. Both 60 Vbeta primers and 13 Jbeta primers went into the PCR. Only in-frame clones appear in the TCRdb table, and some are missing; sequencing was by immunoSEQ multiplex PCR. Of about 160,000 clones listed, 65% to 80% are singletons. Concerning this clone itself: Its antigen is as yet unknown.

Sequences were obtained from PBMCs. The clonotype comes from a woman in her fifties or sixties in good health and CMV-seropositive. V and J are TRBV7-2 and TRBJ1-2, with TRBD1 matching over 7 bases. CDR3 loop: CASSLAGTANYGYTF. CDR3 DNA: TGTGCCAGCAGCTTAGCGGGGACAGCGAACTATGGCTACACCTTC. The full variable domain, completed using reference TRBV7-2 and TRBJ1-2, is GAGVSQSPSNKVTEKGKDVELRCDPISGHTALYWYRQSLGQGLEFLIYFQGNSAPDKSGLPSDRFSAERTGGSVSTLTIQRTQQEDSAVYLCASSLAGTANYGYTFGSGTRLTVV.